This passage covers 25 T cell receptor beta chains from one sample sequenced in a study of shared clonotypes between healthy human individuals. Data came from immunoSEQ multiplex PCR; TCRdb stores just in-frame clones and leaves some out. The table has fewer than 550,000 clones, 60% to 80% seen once. The sequencing input was PBMCs. Receptors were obtained from a woman in her forties in good health. Some clones in this sample may be carry-over from other donors' samples.

This chain links TRBV21-1 with TRBJ2-7; the table's D call, TRBD1, was not checked against the DNA. TRBV21-1 is labeled a pseudogene. CDR3 length: 16 residues. The CDR3 loop is CASSKGETGSPYEQYF. CDR3 nucleotides: TGTGCCAGCAGCAAGGGGGAGACAGGGAGCCCCTACGAGCAGTACTTC.

This clone was recorded once. The chain joins TRBV28 to TRBJ1-5; D unresolved. The CDR3 runs to 12 residues. The V and J ends lost 6 bases and 5 bases respectively, with 8 bases between them. Per the germline V gene, CDR1 is MDHEN and CDR2 is SYDVKM. The CDR3 loop is CASRSLDQPQHF. CDR3 bases: TGTGCCAGCAGGAGTTTAGATCAGCCCCAGCATTTT.

This chain joins TRBV28 and TRBJ1-5, with D unclear. The CDR3 length is 14 residues. The V and J ends lost 6 bases and 7 bases respectively, with 16 bases between them. Germline loops: CDR1 MDHEN, CDR2 SYDVKM. CDR3 DNA sequence: TGTGCCAGCAGCCGTTCACGGGCTCCCCAGCCCCAGCATTTT. Its protein is CASSRSRAPQPQHF.

V usage is TRBV4-3 and J usage is TRBJ1-1; D unresolved. Trimming cost V 4 bases and J 1 base, with 7 bases left between them. This CDR3 contains 13 residues. Germline-derived CDR1 and CDR2 are LGHNA and YSLEER. The CDR3 protein is CASSLRQNTEAFF. Written as DNA, the CDR3 is TGCGCCAGCAGCCTTAGACAGAACACTGAAGCTTTCTTT.

V is TRBV11-2 and J is TRBJ1-2; tentative D call: TRBD1 (5 bases). With 0 bases removed from V and 0 bases from J, the gap between germline ends came to 17 bases. This CDR3 is 18 amino acids long. Looked up from germline, CDR1 is SGHAT and CDR2 is FQNNGV. The CDR3 DNA sequence: TGTGCCAGCAGCTTAGATCGGCAGGACATACCTGCTAACTATGGCTACACCTTC. It is translated as CASSLDRQDIPANYGYTF.

V is TRBV6-1 and J is TRBJ1-2; weak D call: TRBD1 (5 bases). The V end lost 6 bases, the J end lost 5 bases, and 16 bases lay between the germline ends. The CDR3 covers 14 residues. In germline, CDR1 is MNHNS, CDR2 SASEGT. This CDR3 is CASSLSGGWYGYTF. The DNA for the CDR3 is TGTGCCAGCAGCCTTTCGGGGGGTTGGTATGGCTACACCTTC.

The rearrangement links TRBV7-7 to TRBJ2-5; 7 bases map to TRBD1. This CDR3 contains 14 residues. The germline CDR1 and CDR2 sequences are SSHAT and FNYEAQ (reference sequence). Trimming took 5 bases from V and 3 from J; bases not matched to a gene: 6. CDR3 DNA: TGTGCCAGCAGCCTAGGGACAGCAGAAGAGACCCAGTACTTC. Protein product: CASSLGTAEETQYF.

This clone has only a few counts. CDR3 region: CASSQDWTGVLEKLFF. CDR3 bases: TGTGCCAGCAGCCAAGATTGGACAGGGGTTCTCGAAAAACTGTTTTTT. This chain connects TRBV14 to TRBJ1-4; 9 bases are a match to TRBD1. Trimming took 0 bases from V and 8 from J; bases not matched to a gene: 7. The CDR3 has 16 amino acids. CDR1 is SGHDN, CDR2 FVKESK, per germline.

V and J are TRBV7-9 and TRBJ2-1, with 11 bases aligning to TRBD2. This CDR3 has 14 residues. CDR1 and CDR2 (germline): SEHNR, FQNEAQ (reference sequence). The V and J ends lost 4 bases and 6 bases, in that order; junction bases with no gene match: 2. CDR3 protein: CASSYGTSGNEQFF. The CDR3 coding sequence is TGTGCCAGCAGCTACGGGACTAGCGGCAATGAGCAGTTCTTC. Full variable domain (rest looked up from reference TRBV7-9 and TRBJ2-1): DTGVSQNPRHKITKRGQNVTFRCDPISEHNRLYWYRQTLGQGPEFLTYFQNEAQLEKSRLLSDRFSAERPKGSFSTLEIQRTEQGDSAMYLCASSYGTSGNEQFFGPGTRLTVL.

The V call is TRBV29-1, the J call TRBJ2-7; either TRBD1 or TRBD2 may supply D (5 bases each). Germline V gene sequence: CDR1 SQVTM, CDR2 ANQGSEA. The CDR3 has 15 amino acids. V lost 0 bases and J 0 bases, leaving 12 bases between the germline ends. The CDR3 DNA reads as TGCAGCGTTGAAGAGGGGACGGGTCTCTCCTACGAGCAGTACTTC. It is translated as CSVEEGTGLSYEQYF.

This clone turned up a few times. The V gene is TRBV25-1, the J gene TRBJ1-1; D uncertain. Germline V gives CDR1 MGHDK, CDR2 SYGVNS. The CDR3 length is 13 residues. V was pared by 3 bases and J by 9 bases, with 14 bases between. This chain's CDR3 is CASSDETLTKAFF. CDR3 coding DNA: TGTGCCAGCAGTGATGAAACACTCACCAAAGCTTTCTTT. The whole variable domain, remainder taken from reference TRBV25-1 and TRBJ1-1, is EADIYQTPRYLVIGTGKKITLECSQTMGHDKMYWYQQDPGMELHLIHYSYGVNSTEKGDLSSESTVSRIRTEHFPLTLESARPSHTSQYLCASSDETLTKAFFGQGTRLTVV.

This clone is a singleton in its sample. V usage is TRBV20-1 and J usage is TRBJ2-7; tentative D call: TRBD2 (6 bases). V gave up 6 bases and J gave up 3 bases, with 6 bases separating them. From germline, CDR1 is DFQATT and CDR2 SNEGSKA (reference sequence). This CDR3 is 10 amino acids long. In DNA, the CDR3 is TGCAGTGCGGGGGGCTACGAGCAGTACTTC. Translating it yields CSAGGYEQYF.

The chain has TRBV6-1 and TRBJ2-1; 9 positions match TRBD1. The CDR3 runs 19 residues. The V segment lost 1 base and the J segment 4 bases; nucleotides outside the gene matches: 14. Germline loops: CDR1 MNHNS, CDR2 SASEGT. The CDR3: CASSEVGISGQGLYNEQFF. The CDR3 nucleotides read TGTGCCAGCAGTGAAGTGGGTATATCGGGACAGGGTTTGTACAATGAGCAGTTCTTC.

The chain joins TRBV7-9 to TRBJ2-7; D might be TRBD2 (5 bases). V was clipped by 4 bases and J by 6 bases, with 10 bases between them. Germline V lookup: CDR1 SEHNR, CDR2 FQNEAQ (reference sequence). The CDR3 is 12 amino acids. The CDR3 DNA reads as TGTGCCAGCAGCTCCCTCCGGGGCGAGCAGTACTTC. Translated, it gives CASSSLRGEQYF.

V usage is TRBV28 and J usage is TRBJ2-2; possibly TRBD1 for D (5 bases). This CDR3 has 15 amino acids. Looked up from germline, CDR1 is MDHEN and CDR2 is SYDVKM. The V end was cut by 3 bases, the J end by 5 bases, with 13 bases between. CDR3: CASSFLGADTGELFF. The CDR3 DNA reads as TGTGCCAGCAGTTTTTTAGGGGCGGATACCGGGGAGCTGTTTTTT.

The chain couples TRBV6-4 to TRBJ1-2, with 10 nucleotides matching TRBD1. CDR3 length: 15 residues. Germline CDR1 reads MRHNA; CDR2 reads SNTAGT. Trimming removed 0 bases from V and 6 bases from J; junction bases left unmatched: 4. The CDR3 nucleotides are TGTGCCAGCAGTGACTCGGGGACAGGGGCGGATGGCTACACCTTC. Its translation is CASSDSGTGADGYTF.

The chain carries TRBV10-3 and TRBJ1-1; 9 nucleotides agree with TRBD1. The CDR3 has 16 residues. Germline CDR1 and CDR2: ENHRY and SYGVKD. The trim removed 0 bases at V and 3 bases at J, leaving 5 bases unmatched. CDR3 sequence reads: CAISESDRGGDTEAFF. The CDR3 coding sequence is TGTGCCATCAGTGAGTCGGACAGGGGAGGGGACACTGAAGCTTTCTTT.

The gene calls are TRBV6-6 and TRBJ2-7; D ambiguous. V lost 2 bases, J lost 0 bases, and 11 bases lay in between. The CDR3 has 15 residues. In germline, CDR1 is MNHNY, CDR2 SVGAGI (reference sequence). The CDR3 loop reads CASSYPAVHSYEQYF. CDR3 in DNA: TGTGCCAGCAGTTACCCGGCGGTACACTCCTACGAGCAGTACTTC.

V gene TRBV6-1 combines with J gene TRBJ2-1; D remains unclear. The germline gives CDR1 MNHNS, CDR2 SASEGT. V dropped 1 base and J dropped 15 bases, with 16 bases sitting between them. The CDR3 has 13 amino acids. CDR3 in amino acids: CASSEGRTESRFF. CDR3 nucleotides: TGTGCCAGCAGTGAAGGTAGGACGGAAAGCCGGTTCTTC.

This sequence joins TRBV4-1 and TRBJ2-7; TRBD2 matches at 11 bases. CDR3 length: 16 amino acids. Germline CDR1 and CDR2: MGHRA and YSYEKL. J was trimmed by 5 bases and V by 2 bases; bases with no gene match: 8. CDR3 amino acids: CASSQPLAGDRHEQYF. The CDR3 DNA reads TGCGCCAGCAGCCAACCACTAGCGGGAGATCGGCACGAGCAGTACTTC.

J is TRBJ2-1 and V is TRBV18; weak D call: TRBD1 (6 bases). Trimming stripped 3 bases from V and 6 bases from J, with 15 bases between. Germline V CDR1 and CDR2: KGHSH, LQKENI. The CDR3 contains 15 residues. CDR3 amino acids: CASSPIGQQINEQFF. The CDR3 DNA follows: TGTGCCAGCTCACCGATCGGACAGCAGATCAATGAGCAGTTCTTC.

This chain uses TRBV28 with TRBJ1-3; D is perhaps TRBD1 (5 bases). V lost 6 bases to trimming and J lost 0 bases, with 9 bases between them. In germline, CDR1 is MDHEN, CDR2 SYDVKM. The CDR3 sequence is 14 residues long. CDR3 sequence: CASSPGHSGNTIYF. CDR3 nucleotides: TGTGCCAGCAGCCCCGGACACTCTGGAAACACCATATATTTT.

The chain has TRBV19 and TRBJ2-5; D is ambiguous. The CDR3 loop spans 13 amino acids. Trimming left V 6 bases short and J 5 bases short, with 13 bases between. Germline V CDR1 and CDR2: LNHDA, SQIVND (reference sequence). In DNA form, the CDR3 reads TGTGCCAGTAGCCCGACATCTGGGGAGACCCAGTACTTC. Translated, it gives CASSPTSGETQYF.

This chain links TRBV7-2 with TRBJ2-3; TRBD2 might be the D (6 bases). Germline CDR1 is SGHTA and CDR2 is FQGNSA. V lost 4 bases and J 2 bases, leaving 10 bases between the germline ends. The length of the CDR3 is 14 residues. The CDR3 spells CASSSGTPTDTQYF. DNA for the CDR3: TGTGCCAGCAGCTCGGGGACTCCCACAGATACGCAGTATTTT.

For this clone: At one end, the junction sequence differs from germline, possibly due to a read error. This chain links TRBV14 with TRBJ2-1, with 10 bases aligning to TRBD2. Germline-derived CDR1 and CDR2 are SGHDN and FVKESK. There are 15 residues in the CDR3. The CDR3 protein is CARSQGLAGENEQFF. The CDR3 coding sequence is TGTGCCAGAAGCCAAGGGCTAGCGGGAGAGAATGAGCAGTTCTTC.